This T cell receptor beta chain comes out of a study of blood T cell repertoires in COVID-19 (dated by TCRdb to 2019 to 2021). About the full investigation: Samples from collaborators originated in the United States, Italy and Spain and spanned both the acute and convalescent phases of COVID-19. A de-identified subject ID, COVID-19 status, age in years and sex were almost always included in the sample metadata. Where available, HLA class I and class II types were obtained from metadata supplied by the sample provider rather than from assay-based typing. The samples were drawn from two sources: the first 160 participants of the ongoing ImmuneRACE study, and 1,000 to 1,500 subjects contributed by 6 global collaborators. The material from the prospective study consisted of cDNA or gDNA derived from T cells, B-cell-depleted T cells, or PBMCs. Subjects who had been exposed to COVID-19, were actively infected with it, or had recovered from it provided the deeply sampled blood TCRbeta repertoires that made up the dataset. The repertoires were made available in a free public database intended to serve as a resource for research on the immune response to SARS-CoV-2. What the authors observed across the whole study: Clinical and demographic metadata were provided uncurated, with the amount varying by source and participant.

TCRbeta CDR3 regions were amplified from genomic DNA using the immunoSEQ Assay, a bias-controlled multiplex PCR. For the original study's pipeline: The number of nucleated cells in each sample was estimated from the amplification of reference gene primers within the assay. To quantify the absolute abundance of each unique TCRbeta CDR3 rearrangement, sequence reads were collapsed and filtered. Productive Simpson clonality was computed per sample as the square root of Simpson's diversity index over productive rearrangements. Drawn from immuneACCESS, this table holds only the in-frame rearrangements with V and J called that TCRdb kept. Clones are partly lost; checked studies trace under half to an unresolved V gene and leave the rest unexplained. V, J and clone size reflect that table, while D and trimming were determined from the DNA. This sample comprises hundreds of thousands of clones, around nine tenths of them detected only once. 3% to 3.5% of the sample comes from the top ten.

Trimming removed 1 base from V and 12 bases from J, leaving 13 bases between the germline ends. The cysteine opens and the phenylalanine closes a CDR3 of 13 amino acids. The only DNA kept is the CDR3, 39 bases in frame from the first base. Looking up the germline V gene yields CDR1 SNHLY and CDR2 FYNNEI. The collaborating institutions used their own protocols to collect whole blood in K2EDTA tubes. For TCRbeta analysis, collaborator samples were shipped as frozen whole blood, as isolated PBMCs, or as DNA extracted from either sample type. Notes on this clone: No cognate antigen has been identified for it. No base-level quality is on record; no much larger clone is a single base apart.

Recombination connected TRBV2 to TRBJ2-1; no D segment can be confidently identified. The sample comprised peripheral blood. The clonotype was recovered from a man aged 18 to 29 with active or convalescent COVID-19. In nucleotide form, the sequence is TGTGCCAGCAGTGAAGGACTGAGTAGTCGGCAGTTCTTC. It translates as CASSEGLSSRQFF.